This T cell receptor (beta chain) was identified in a study of technical replicates of blood from several donors. TCRdb's table, derived via immunoSEQ multiplex PCR, lists solely in-frame clones and lacks some. Seen here are 15,000 or so clones, around nine tenths observed once, and the top ten hold around 10%. The sample consisted of PBMCs. This sequence originates from a human donor in good health.

The CDR3 loop reads CASSSVGTGGLDEKLFF. Written as DNA, the CDR3 is TGTGCCAGCAGCTCAGTCGGGACAGGGGGATTGGATGAAAAACTGTTTTTT. The gene calls are TRBV7-2 and TRBJ1-4; 11 nucleotides agree with TRBD1. The germline V gene encodes CDR1 SGHTA and CDR2 FQGNSA. The CDR3 sequence is 17 residues long. Trimming took 4 bases from V and 6 from J; bases not matched to a gene: 10.